This passage covers 22 T cell receptor beta chains from one sample sequenced in a study of regulatory T cells in long-lasting Graves disease. TCR beta libraries were built with iRepertoire HTBI primers and Arm-PCR of CDR3 regions. TCRdb reprocessed the multiplex PCR reads with MiXCR, giving one entry per CDR3 protein. The sample includes about 470,000 distinct CDR3 sequences, around 15% of them seen just once. Time point meaning: newly diagnosed GD, antithyroid drugs for less than 3 months. There was RNA extracted from PBMCs, and the TCR library was made from it. A further study also used this sample, focusing on T cells in Graves' hyperthyroidism and ophthalmopathy.

The material was peripheral blood mononuclear cells (PBMCs), obtained at new diagnosis, from a patient treated with antithyroid drugs. The receptors shown here come from a middle-aged man with Graves disease.

This clonotype occurred a few times. This chain uses TRBV29-1 with TRBJ2-2; tentatively, D is TRBD2 (6 bases). The germline V gene encodes CDR1 SQVTM and CDR2 ANQGSEA. V lost 6 bases to trimming and J lost 6 bases, with 17 bases between them. This CDR3 comprises 14 residues. The chain's CDR3 is CSVKGRDNAGELFF. DNA for the CDR3: TGCAGCGTCAAGGGGCGGGATAACGCCGGGGAGCTGTTTTTT.

This clonotype was counted many times. The genes are TRBV28 and TRBJ2-1; 15 positions match TRBD2. The CDR3 runs to 19 residues. Per the germline V gene, CDR1 is MDHEN and CDR2 is SYDVKM. The V and J ends lost 6 bases and 0 bases, in that order; junction bases with no gene match: 9. Here the CDR3 DNA reads TGTGCCAGCAGCCGGGGGACTAGCGGGAGGCCAAGCTCCTACAATGAGCAGTTCTTC. Translated, it gives CASSRGTSGRPSSYNEQFF.

This clonotype appeared many times. V gene TRBV11-2 combines with J gene TRBJ2-1; D is possibly TRBD1 (6 bases). This CDR3 comprises 16 residues. Germline CDR1 is SGHAT and CDR2 is FQNNGV. The germline V and J ends were trimmed by 5 bases and 0 bases, with 14 bases remaining between them. In DNA, the CDR3 is TGTGCCAGCAGCCACCGACAGGTGAGCTCCTACAATGAGCAGTTCTTC. It yields the protein CASSHRQVSSYNEQFF.

This clonotype was recorded at least ten times. The chain uses TRBV5-1 and TRBJ2-1; D uncertain. The V end lost 0 bases, the J end lost 9 bases, and 10 bases lay between the germline ends. Looked up from germline, CDR1 is SGHRS and CDR2 is YFSETQ. The CDR3 is 13 amino acids. CDR3 DNA sequence: TGCGCCAGCAGCTTGGAACCTTTGGTTGAGCAGTTCTTC. Translating gives CASSLEPLVEQFF.

This clonotype was counted at least ten times. The chain links TRBV28 to TRBJ2-7, with D possibly matching TRBD1 (6 bases). The V end was cut by 4 bases, the J end by 5 bases, with 6 bases between. This CDR3 comprises 11 residues. From germline, CDR1 is MDHEN and CDR2 SYDVKM. The CDR3 protein is CASSYRDEQYF. In nucleotides, the CDR3 is TGTGCCAGCAGTTACAGGGACGAGCAGTACTTC. The whole variable domain, filled in from reference TRBV28 and TRBJ2-7, reads DVKVTQSSRYLVKRTGEKVFLECVQDMDHENMFWYRQDPGLGLRLIYFSYDVKMKEKGDIPEGYSVSREKKERFSLILESASTNQTSMYLCASSYRDEQYFGPGTRLTVT.

About this clonotype: This could be a read error, since a much larger clone is one nucleotide away. This chain uses TRBV11-2 with TRBJ2-5, with 8 bases lining up with TRBD2. This CDR3 comprises 16 residues. Germline CDR1 is SGHAT and CDR2 is FQNNGV. V shed 1 base and J 1 base; nucleotides not matched to a gene: 5. This chain's CDR3 is CASSLVSSGGQETQYF. The CDR3 DNA follows: TGTGCCAGCAGCTTAGTGTCGAGCGGGGGCCAAGAGACCCAGTACTTC.

V is TRBV24-1 and J is TRBJ2-7; a weak D match, TRBD2 (6 bases). Germline values: CDR1 KGHDR, CDR2 SFDVKD. This CDR3 contains 13 residues. V was cut by 5 bases and J by 5 bases, with 12 bases left in between. CDR3 DNA sequence: TGTGCCACCAGTGCTGGAGGGCGGGACGAGCAGTACTTC. It is translated as CATSAGGRDEQYF.

V usage is TRBV10-2 and J usage is TRBJ2-7; 9 nucleotides agree with TRBD2. This CDR3 is 14 amino acids long. The V and J ends lost 6 bases and 0 bases, in that order; junction bases with no gene match: 3. The germline gives CDR1 WSHSY, CDR2 SAAADI. The CDR3, as DNA: TGCGCCAGCAGGGGACTAGCTCGCTCCTACGAGCAGTACTTC. Protein product: CASRGLARSYEQYF.

Remarks on this clonotype: The germline gene is not matched at one end of the junction; a read error may be the cause. The rearrangement joins TRBV6-4 to TRBJ1-6; no clear D gene. Germline-derived CDR1 and CDR2 are MRHNA and SNTAGT. This CDR3 is built from 13 residues. This CDR3 is CASGEAWDSPLHF. CDR3 DNA sequence: TGTGCCAGCGGCGAGGCTTGGGATTCGCCCCTCCACTTT.

The chain employs TRBV29-1 and TRBJ2-2; D unclear. The germline V gene encodes CDR1 SQVTM and CDR2 ANQGSEA. The CDR3 is 14 amino acids. Trimming pared 0 bases from V and 4 bases from J, leaving 9 bases between. The CDR3 loop reads CSVEDGGLTGELFF. CDR3 nucleotide sequence: TGCAGCGTTGAAGACGGTGGTCTCACCGGGGAGCTGTTTTTT.

This rearrangement joins TRBV4-1 to TRBJ2-3, with 13 bases identical to TRBD2. This CDR3 spans 17 amino acids. Germline V CDR1 and CDR2: MGHRA, YSYEKL. V lost 0 bases to trimming and J lost 6 bases; unmatched junction nucleotides: 6. CDR3 DNA: TGCGCCAGCAGCCAAGATGGACTAGCGGGAGTCCTGGATACGCAGTATTTT. The encoded protein is CASSQDGLAGVLDTQYF.

The V and J genes are TRBV29-1 and TRBJ2-1; TRBD2 is a possible D gene (6 bases). V was trimmed by 5 bases and J by 6 bases, leaving 17 bases between them. CDR3 length: 14 residues. Germline CDR1 SQVTM, CDR2 ANQGSEA. The CDR3 bases are TGCAGCGTTCGCTCGTTACTAGCAACCAATGAGCAGTTCTTC. Its protein is CSVRSLLATNEQFF.

Ten or more counts support this clonotype. The CDR3 DNA reads TGTGCCAGCAGTTTTTGGGGGAATTCACCCCTCCACTTT. Amino acid sequence: CASSFWGNSPLHF. This chain joins TRBV12-3 or TRBV12-4 and TRBJ1-6; the D gene is possibly TRBD1 (5 bases). Trimming stripped 3 bases from V and 7 bases from J, with 7 bases between. The CDR3 is made up of 13 amino acids.

This chain uses TRBV7-9 with TRBJ1-4, with D unresolved. V was pared by 5 bases and J by 4 bases, with 14 bases between. Germline values: CDR1 SEHNR, CDR2 FQNEAQ (reference sequence). The CDR3 is 15 residues long. The CDR3 DNA sequence: TGTGCCAGCAGCCCCCCCGACAAGGATAATGAAAAACTGTTTTTT. This codes for CASSPPDKDNEKLFF.

There are many counts of this clonotype. The V and J genes are TRBV28 and TRBJ1-5; D gene uncertain. The CDR3 is made up of 13 amino acids. Trimming left V 2 bases short and J 7 bases short, with 9 bases between. Germline V CDR1 and CDR2: MDHEN, SYDVKM. DNA of the CDR3: TGTGCCAGCAGTTTACTAGGGCACCAGCCCCAGCATTTT. Translating it yields CASSLLGHQPQHF. The full variable domain, its missing parts supplied by reference TRBV28 and TRBJ1-5, is DVKVTQSSRYLVKRTGEKVFLECVQDMDHENMFWYRQDPGLGLRLIYFSYDVKMKEKGDIPEGYSVSREKKERFSLILESASTNQTSMYLCASSLLGHQPQHFGDGTRLSIL.

The chain joins TRBV28 to TRBJ2-7; D is ambiguous. Germline V CDR1 and CDR2: MDHEN, SYDVKM. The V and J ends lost 6 bases and 4 bases respectively, with 19 bases between them. The CDR3 is 15 amino acids. For the CDR3, the DNA is TGTGCCAGCAGACCGGGCCCCCGGAGAATATACGAGCAGTACTTC. Translation: CASRPGPRRIYEQYF. The entire variable domain, with the rest obtained from reference TRBV28 and TRBJ2-7, is as follows: DVKVTQSSRYLVKRTGEKVFLECVQDMDHENMFWYRQDPGLGLRLIYFSYDVKMKEKGDIPEGYSVSREKKERFSLILESASTNQTSMYLCASRPGPRRIYEQYFGPGTRLTVT.

A word on this clonotype: This may be a read error, as it is one base from a much larger clone. The CDR3 carries no conserved terminal phenylalanine or tryptophan, so it likely arises from a read error. This sequence joins TRBV5-1 and TRBJ1-5, with 7 bases aligning to TRBD1. Unmatched junction bases numbered 7, after V lost 4 bases and J lost 0 bases. Germline assignment: CDR1 SGHRS and CDR2 YFSETQ. The CDR3 sequence is 16 residues long. CDR3 coding DNA: TGCGCCAGCAGCCTGGGGACAGCCCTTAGCAATCAGCCCCAGCATTCT. Translated: CASSLGTALSNQPQHS.

This clonotype appeared many times. The rearrangement uses TRBV2 and TRBJ2-1, with D perhaps TRBD2 (5 bases). CDR1 is SNHLY and CDR2 is FYNNEI in the germline V gene. The CDR3 extends over 14 amino acids. Trimming pared 3 bases from V and 4 bases from J, leaving 10 bases between. In nucleotides, the CDR3 is TGTGCCAGCAGTGACCCGCGGGTTTACAATGAGCAGTTCTTC. Protein sequence: CASSDPRVYNEQFF.

This clonotype was counted at least ten times. CDR3 sequence reads: CSAEGLAGGIDTQYF. CDR3 nucleotide sequence: TGCAGTGCGGAAGGACTAGCGGGAGGGATAGATACGCAGTATTTT. V gene TRBV20-1 combines with J gene TRBJ2-3; 15 nucleotides align to TRBD2. The CDR3 has 15 residues. The ends lost 6 bases at V and 5 bases at J; junction bases unmatched: 6. The germline V gene has CDR1 DFQATT and CDR2 SNEGSKA (reference sequence).

This clonotype has a handful of counts. The gene calls are TRBV5-5 and TRBJ1-5, with D possibly being TRBD1 (5 bases). The CDR3 contains 15 residues. Per germline, CDR1 SGHKS and CDR2 YYEKEE (reference sequence). Trimming removed 0 bases from V and 2 bases from J, with 9 bases in between. The CDR3 here is CASSLAGGGNQPQHF. Written as DNA, the CDR3 is TGTGCCAGCAGCTTGGCCGGGGGTGGCAATCAGCCCCAGCATTTT.

This rearrangement joins TRBV28 to TRBJ2-7; no definite D call. The ends were cut back, 5 bases at V and 7 bases at J, with 9 bases in the middle. This CDR3 has 11 residues. Germline-derived CDR1 and CDR2 are MDHEN and SYDVKM. The CDR3 region has the DNA TGTGCCAGCAGTGCCCTTTGGGAGCAGTACTTC. Residues: CASSALWEQYF.

A few counts support this clonotype. The chain uses TRBV4-1 and TRBJ1-5, with D unclear. This CDR3 spans 14 amino acids. V lost 2 bases, J lost 4 bases, and 9 bases lay in between. CDR1 and CDR2 (germline): MGHRA, YSYEKL. CDR3 nucleotide sequence: TGCGCCAGCAGCCAATACGCAGGTAATCAGCCCCAGCATTTT. The encoded protein is CASSQYAGNQPQHF.